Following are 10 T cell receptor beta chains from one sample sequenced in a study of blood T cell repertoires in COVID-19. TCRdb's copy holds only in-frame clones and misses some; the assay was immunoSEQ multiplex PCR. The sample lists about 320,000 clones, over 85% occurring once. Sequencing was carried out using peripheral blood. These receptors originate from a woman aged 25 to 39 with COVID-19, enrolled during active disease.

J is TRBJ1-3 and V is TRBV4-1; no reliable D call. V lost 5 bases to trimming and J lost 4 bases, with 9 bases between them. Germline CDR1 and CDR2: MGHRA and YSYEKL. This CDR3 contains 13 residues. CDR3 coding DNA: TGCGCCAGCAGCGGCATCTCGGGAAACACCATATATTTT. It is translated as CASSGISGNTIYF.

The CDR3 DNA sequence: TGTGCCAGCAGCCCGACTAGCGGGGGGCGCATGGCGCAGTATTTT. Amino acid sequence: CASSPTSGGRMAQYF. The chain joins TRBV4-2 to TRBJ2-3; 13 bases line up with TRBD2. The CDR3 is 15 residues long. J gave up 10 bases and V 4 bases, and 8 bases lay outside the gene matches. Germline V gene sequence: CDR1 LGHNA, CDR2 YNFKEQ.

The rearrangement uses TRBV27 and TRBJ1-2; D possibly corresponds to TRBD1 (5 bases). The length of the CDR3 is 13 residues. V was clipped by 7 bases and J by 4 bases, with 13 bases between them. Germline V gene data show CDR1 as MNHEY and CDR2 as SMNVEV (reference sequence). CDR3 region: CASKKGKGYGYTF. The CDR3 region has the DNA TGTGCCAGCAAAAAGGGGAAGGGCTATGGCTACACCTTC.

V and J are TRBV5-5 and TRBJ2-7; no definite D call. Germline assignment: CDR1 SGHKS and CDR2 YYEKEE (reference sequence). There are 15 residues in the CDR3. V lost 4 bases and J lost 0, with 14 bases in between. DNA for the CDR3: TGTGCCAGCAGCCCCCACCCCAAGAGCTCCTACGAGCAGTACTTC. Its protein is CASSPHPKSSYEQYF.

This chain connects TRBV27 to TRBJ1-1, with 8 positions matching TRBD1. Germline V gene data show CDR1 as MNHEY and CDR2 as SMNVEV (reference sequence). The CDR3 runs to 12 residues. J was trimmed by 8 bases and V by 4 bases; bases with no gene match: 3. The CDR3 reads CASSSGGREAFF. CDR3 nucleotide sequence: TGTGCCAGCAGTTCAGGGGGCCGGGAAGCTTTCTTT.

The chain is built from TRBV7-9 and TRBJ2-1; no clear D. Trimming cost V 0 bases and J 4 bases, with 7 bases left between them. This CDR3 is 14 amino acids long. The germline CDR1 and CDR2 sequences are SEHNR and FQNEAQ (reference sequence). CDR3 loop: CASSLAYSYNEQFF. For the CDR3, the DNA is TGTGCCAGCAGCTTAGCGTACAGTTACAATGAGCAGTTCTTC.

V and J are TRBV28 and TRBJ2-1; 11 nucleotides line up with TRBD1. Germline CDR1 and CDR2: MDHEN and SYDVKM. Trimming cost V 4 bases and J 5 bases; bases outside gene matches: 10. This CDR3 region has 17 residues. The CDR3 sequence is CASSSPGTGGSHNEQFF. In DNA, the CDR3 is TGTGCCAGCAGTTCTCCAGGGACAGGGGGTTCCCACAATGAGCAGTTCTTC.

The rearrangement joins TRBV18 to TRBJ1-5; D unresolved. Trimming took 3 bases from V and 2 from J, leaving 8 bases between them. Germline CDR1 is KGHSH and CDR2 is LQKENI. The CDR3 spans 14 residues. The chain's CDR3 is CASSPRGGNQPQHF. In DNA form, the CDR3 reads TGTGCCAGCTCACCTCGTGGAGGCAATCAGCCCCAGCATTTT.

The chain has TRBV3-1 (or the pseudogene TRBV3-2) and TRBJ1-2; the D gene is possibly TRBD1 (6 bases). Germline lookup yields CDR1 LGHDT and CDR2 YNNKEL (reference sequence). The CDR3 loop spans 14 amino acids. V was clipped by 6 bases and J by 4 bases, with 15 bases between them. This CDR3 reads CASRPTGPIYGYTF. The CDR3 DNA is TGTGCCAGCAGACCGACAGGTCCCATCTATGGCTACACCTTC.

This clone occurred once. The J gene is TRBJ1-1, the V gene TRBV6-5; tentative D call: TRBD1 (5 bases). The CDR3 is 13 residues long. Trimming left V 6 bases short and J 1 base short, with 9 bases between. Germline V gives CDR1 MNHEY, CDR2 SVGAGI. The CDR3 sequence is CASSRVTNTEAFF. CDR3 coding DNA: TGTGCCAGCAGCAGGGTCACGAACACTGAAGCTTTCTTT.